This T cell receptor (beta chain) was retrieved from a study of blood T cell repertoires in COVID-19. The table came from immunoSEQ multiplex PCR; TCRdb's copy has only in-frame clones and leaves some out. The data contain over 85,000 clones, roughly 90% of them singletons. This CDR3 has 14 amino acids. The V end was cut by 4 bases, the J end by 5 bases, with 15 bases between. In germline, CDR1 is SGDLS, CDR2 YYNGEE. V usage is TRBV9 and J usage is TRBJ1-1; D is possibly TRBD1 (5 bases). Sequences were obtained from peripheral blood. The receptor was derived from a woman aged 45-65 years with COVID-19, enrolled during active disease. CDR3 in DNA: TGTGCCAGCAGCCCCGGGGGGATTGGGACTGAAGCTTTCTTT. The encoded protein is CASSPGGIGTEAFF.